Here is one TCR beta chain with its context. No antigen is known for it. The data stem from a study of shared clonotypes between healthy human individuals. Study findings and constraints: Deeper or shallower sequencing was expected to change how clonotypes are shared among donors. Relative to their counterparts shared across all four donors, non-shared clonotypes exhibited diminished generation probabilities.

The germline V and J ends were trimmed by 1 base and 2 bases, with 9 bases remaining between them. The germline V gene encodes CDR1 SGHAT and CDR2 FQNNGV. The CDR3 has 15 amino acids. Clones were sequenced by immunoSEQ multiplex PCR, and TCRdb holds only the in-frame ones, with some missing. The table lists more than 1.2 million clones, about 98.5% of them singletons, with under 0.45% in the top ten. The genes are TRBV11-2 and TRBJ2-1; D not certain. This TCR was recovered from a man aged 30-40 years in good health. Source material: naive CD4+ T cells sorted from blood. As for subset: CD45RA+ positively selected. DNA for the CDR3: TGTGCCAGCAGCTTAGGGTCAGGTACCTACAATGAGCAGTTCTTC. Amino acid sequence: CASSLGSGTYNEQFF.